This entry features one TCR beta chain sequence. The data belong to a study of blood T cell repertoires in COVID-19. Study information: The United States, Italy and Spain provided the acute and convalescent COVID-19 samples.

The data were produced by immunoSEQ multiplex PCR, yet TCRdb's version contains in-frame clones alone and is incomplete. The sample yields 250,000 to 300,000 clones, about nine tenths seen once. CDR3 length: 13 residues. Germline CDR1 and CDR2: SQVTM and ANQGSEA. Trimming took 4 bases from V and 2 from J; bases not matched to a gene: 4. The receptor comes from a man between 18 and 35 years old who had recovered from COVID-19. The rearrangement links TRBV29-1 to TRBJ2-7, with 8 bases identical to TRBD2. Sequenced sample: PBMCs or T cells enriched from blood (not recorded which). CDR3 loop: CSVGSGAPYEQYF. The CDR3 nucleotides are TGCAGCGTTGGTAGCGGGGCCCCCTACGAGCAGTACTTC.